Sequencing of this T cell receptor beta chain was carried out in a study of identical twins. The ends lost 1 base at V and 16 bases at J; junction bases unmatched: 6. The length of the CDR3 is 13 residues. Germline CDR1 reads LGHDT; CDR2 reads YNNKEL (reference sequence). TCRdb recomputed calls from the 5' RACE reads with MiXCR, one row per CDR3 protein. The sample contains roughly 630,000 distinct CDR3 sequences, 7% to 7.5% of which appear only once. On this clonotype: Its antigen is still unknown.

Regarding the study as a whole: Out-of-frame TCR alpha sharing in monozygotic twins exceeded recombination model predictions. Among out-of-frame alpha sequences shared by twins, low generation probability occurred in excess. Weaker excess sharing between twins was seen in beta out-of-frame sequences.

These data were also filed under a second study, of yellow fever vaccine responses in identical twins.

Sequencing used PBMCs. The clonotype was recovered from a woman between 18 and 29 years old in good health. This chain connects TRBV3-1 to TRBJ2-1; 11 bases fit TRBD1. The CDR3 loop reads CASSQGTGGEDFF. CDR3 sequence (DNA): TGTGCCAGCAGCCAAGGGACAGGGGGCGAAGACTTCTTC.